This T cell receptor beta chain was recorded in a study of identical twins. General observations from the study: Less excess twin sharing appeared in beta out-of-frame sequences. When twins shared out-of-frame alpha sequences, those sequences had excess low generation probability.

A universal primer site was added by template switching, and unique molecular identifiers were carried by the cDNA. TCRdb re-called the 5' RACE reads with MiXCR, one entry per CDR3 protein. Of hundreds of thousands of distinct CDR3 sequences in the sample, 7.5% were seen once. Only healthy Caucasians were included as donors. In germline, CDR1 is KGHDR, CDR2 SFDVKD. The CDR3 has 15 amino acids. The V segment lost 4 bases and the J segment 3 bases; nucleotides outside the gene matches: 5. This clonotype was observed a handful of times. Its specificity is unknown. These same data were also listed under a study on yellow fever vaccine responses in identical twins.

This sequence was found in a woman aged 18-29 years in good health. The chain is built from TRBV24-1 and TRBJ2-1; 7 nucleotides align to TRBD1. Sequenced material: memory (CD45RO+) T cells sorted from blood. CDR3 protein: CATSEKTGSYNEQFF. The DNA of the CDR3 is TGTGCCACCAGTGAGAAGACAGGGAGCTACAATGAGCAGTTCTTC.